A selection of T cell receptor beta chains follows, all from one sample in a study of shared clonotypes between healthy human individuals. Assay: immunoSEQ multiplex PCR; the TCRdb copy retains only in-frame clones and omits some. The table includes about 1.1 million clones, 70% to 80% detected once. Sequenced material: memory CD4+ T cells from PBMCs. The receptors derive from a man younger than 35 in good health. Some clones in this sample may be carry-over from other donors' samples. Each CDR3 is given with its conserved first and last residue. A D gene is named only where the DNA matches it firmly. Not every row has a clone size; where given, it reads once, few, many or a size class.

d_gene: TRBD1
j_gene: TRBJ1-1
abundance: -
v_gene: TRBV2
CDR3nt: TGTGCCAGCAGTCCCGGGACAGGGGGCGTTAAAACTGAAGCTTTCTTT
CDR3aa: CASSPGTGGVKTEAFF

d_gene: -
j_gene: TRBJ1-5
abundance: -
v_gene: TRBV27
CDR3nt: TGTGCCAGCAGTTTGAGAACCAATCAGCCCCAGCATTTT
CDR3aa: CASSLRTNQPQHF

d_gene: TRBD1
j_gene: TRBJ1-5
abundance: few
v_gene: TRBV6-1
CDR3nt: TGTGCCAGCAGAGACAGGGGCCATCAGCCCCAGCATTTT
CDR3aa: CASRDRGHQPQHF

d_gene: -
j_gene: TRBJ1-5
abundance: -
v_gene: TRBV7-8
CDR3nt: TGTGCCAGCAGCTTAGCTCCAGGTGGCGATCAGCCCCAGCATTTT
CDR3aa: CASSLAPGGDQPQHF

d_gene: -
j_gene: TRBJ1-2
abundance: -
v_gene: TRBV28
CDR3nt: TGTGCCAGCAGTGGGCCGGGACATGGGTATGGCTACACCTTC
CDR3aa: CASSGPGHGYGYTF

d_gene: -
j_gene: TRBJ1-3
abundance: few
v_gene: TRBV7-2
CDR3nt: TGTGCCAGCAGCTTAGCTCGTCCGGGGAACTCTGGAAACACCATATATTTT
CDR3aa: CASSLARPGNSGNTIYF

d_gene: TRBD1
j_gene: TRBJ2-7
abundance: -
v_gene: TRBV27
CDR3nt: TGTGCCAGCAGTGGCGAGACAGGGAAGTACTTC
CDR3aa: CASSGETGKYF

d_gene: -
j_gene: TRBJ2-1
abundance: -
v_gene: TRBV7-2
CDR3nt: TGTGCCAGCAGCCTAGGTTATTCTGAGCAGTTCTTC
CDR3aa: CASSLGYSEQFF

d_gene: -
j_gene: TRBJ1-1
abundance: once
v_gene: TRBV5-8
CDR3nt: TGTGCCAGCAGCTTGGGCCTTGGGGGCTCGTGGAACACTGAAGCTTTCTTT
CDR3aa: CASSLGLGGSWNTEAFF

d_gene: -
j_gene: TRBJ1-1
abundance: -
v_gene: TRBV19
CDR3nt: TGTGCCAGTAGTTGGAGGTTGGGGCAGCTATTGAACACTGAAGCTTTCTTT
CDR3aa: CASSWRLGQLLNTEAFF

d_gene: -
j_gene: TRBJ2-6
abundance: -
v_gene: TRBV18
CDR3nt: TGTGCCAGCTCCCAAATTCAACCAGCCTCCTCTGGGGCCAACGTCCTGACTTTC
CDR3aa: CASSQIQPASSGANVLTF

d_gene: -
j_gene: TRBJ2-2
abundance: -
v_gene: TRBV5-1
CDR3nt: TGCGCCAGCAGCCCGGCAGCCGGGGGTAACACCGGGGAGCTGTTTTTT
CDR3aa: CASSPAAGGNTGELFF

d_gene: -
j_gene: TRBJ2-5
abundance: -
v_gene: TRBV5-8
CDR3nt: TGTGCCAGCAGCTTGACTTTGGGGAGACAAGAGACCCAGTACTTC
CDR3aa: CASSLTLGRQETQYF

d_gene: TRBD2
j_gene: TRBJ2-3
abundance: -
v_gene: TRBV7-9
CDR3nt: TGTGCCAGCAGCCCACTCGGAGCGGGACCAAGCACAGATACGCAGTATTTT
CDR3aa: CASSPLGAGPSTDTQYF

d_gene: -
j_gene: TRBJ1-3
abundance: -
v_gene: TRBV28
CDR3nt: TGTGCCAGCAGTCCCCACTACACATCTGGAAACACCATATATTTT
CDR3aa: CASSPHYTSGNTIYF

d_gene: TRBD1
j_gene: TRBJ1-1
abundance: -
v_gene: TRBV7-9
CDR3nt: TGTGCCAGCAGCTCCAGGACAGGGTGGACTGAAGCTTTCTTT
CDR3aa: CASSSRTGWTEAFF

d_gene: -
j_gene: TRBJ1-2
abundance: many
v_gene: TRBV30
CDR3nt: TGTGCCTTCTCCCGATTGGCACTCTATGGCTACACCTTC
CDR3aa: CAFSRLALYGYTF

d_gene: -
j_gene: TRBJ2-3
abundance: -
v_gene: TRBV9
CDR3nt: TGTGCCAGCAGCGTAGCGGAGGGCCAGCTCACAGATACGCAGTATTTT
CDR3aa: CASSVAEGQLTDTQYF

d_gene: -
j_gene: TRBJ2-5
abundance: -
v_gene: TRBV28
CDR3nt: TGTGCCAGCAGTTTGCAGGGGGAGACCCAGTACTTC
CDR3aa: CASSLQGETQYF

d_gene: TRBD2
j_gene: TRBJ2-3
abundance: few
v_gene: TRBV28
CDR3nt: TGTGCCAGCAGTTTAGGACTAGCCCCGGGTGATACGCAGTATTTT
CDR3aa: CASSLGLAPGDTQYF

d_gene: -
j_gene: TRBJ2-1
abundance: -
v_gene: TRBV7-2
CDR3nt: TGTGCCAGCAGCGCAGGAATTGGGCCCTACAATGAGCAGTTCTTC
CDR3aa: CASSAGIGPYNEQFF

d_gene: -
j_gene: TRBJ1-1
abundance: -
v_gene: TRBV11-2
CDR3nt: TGTGCCAGCAGCCTACTTCGAAACATGAACACTGAAGCTTTCTTT
CDR3aa: CASSLLRNMNTEAFF

d_gene: TRBD2
j_gene: TRBJ2-3
abundance: -
v_gene: TRBV5-4
CDR3nt: TGTGCCAGCACGGAGGCGGGAGAATCGCAGTATTTT
CDR3aa: CASTEAGESQYF

d_gene: -
j_gene: TRBJ2-3
abundance: -
v_gene: TRBV7-9
CDR3nt: TGTGCCAGCAGCTTATCGGGACCCACAGATACGCAGTATTTT
CDR3aa: CASSLSGPTDTQYF

d_gene: TRBD2
j_gene: TRBJ2-2
abundance: few
v_gene: TRBV28
CDR3nt: TGTGCCAGCAGTTTGCGACAGGGACTAGCGGGAGGAAGGGCCGGGGAGCTGTTTTTT
CDR3aa: CASSLRQGLAGGRAGELFF

d_gene: -
j_gene: TRBJ2-2
abundance: few
v_gene: TRBV20-1
CDR3nt: TGCAGTTCTTCCGCCTCCGGGGAGCTGTTTTTT
CDR3aa: CSSSASGELFF

d_gene: TRBD2
j_gene: TRBJ2-7
abundance: -
v_gene: TRBV19
CDR3nt: TGTGCCAGTAGTATTCCGGGAGGCTACGAGCAGTACTTC
CDR3aa: CASSIPGGYEQYF

d_gene: TRBD1
j_gene: TRBJ2-1
abundance: few
v_gene: TRBV14
CDR3nt: TGTGCCAGCAGCTTTAAGTCCACAGGGGTCCCCTACAATGAGCAGTTCTTC
CDR3aa: CASSFKSTGVPYNEQFF

d_gene: -
j_gene: TRBJ2-7
abundance: -
v_gene: TRBV27
CDR3nt: TGTGCCAGCAGGGGTACAGGGCTCCACGAGCAGTACTTC
CDR3aa: CASRGTGLHEQYF

d_gene: TRBD1
j_gene: TRBJ2-7
abundance: -
v_gene: TRBV5-4
CDR3nt: TGTGCCAGCAGACGCTGGGACAGGGGCTACGAGCAGTACTTC
CDR3aa: CASRRWDRGYEQYF

d_gene: -
j_gene: TRBJ2-5
abundance: -
v_gene: TRBV7-2
CDR3nt: TGTGCCAGCAAGCCCGGGGCGGGCGCCCGCGGAGAGACCCAGTACTTC
CDR3aa: CASKPGAGARGETQYF

d_gene: -
j_gene: TRBJ1-1
abundance: -
v_gene: TRBV11-2
CDR3nt: TGTGCCAGCAGCTTAGATCGGATCCTCGGAAACACTGAAGCTTTCTTT
CDR3aa: CASSLDRILGNTEAFF

d_gene: -
j_gene: TRBJ2-7
abundance: -
v_gene: TRBV4-2
CDR3nt: TGTGCCAGCAGCCAAGATCTGCGGGGACCGTACGAGCAGTACTTC
CDR3aa: CASSQDLRGPYEQYF

d_gene: -
j_gene: TRBJ1-4
abundance: -
v_gene: TRBV5-1
CDR3nt: TGCGCCAGCAGCTCTCTCTCGGGGGAAAATGAAAAACTGTTTTTT
CDR3aa: CASSSLSGENEKLFF

d_gene: -
j_gene: TRBJ1-5
abundance: few
v_gene: TRBV10-3
CDR3nt: TGTGCCATCAAGGGTTCTAGGGATCAGCCCCAGCATTTT
CDR3aa: CAIKGSRDQPQHF

d_gene: TRBD1
j_gene: TRBJ2-1
abundance: -
v_gene: TRBV4-2
CDR3nt: TGTGCCAGCAGCCAAGATTTACAGGGGCAACCGTTCTTC
CDR3aa: CASSQDLQGQPFF

d_gene: -
j_gene: TRBJ1-2
abundance: once
v_gene: TRBV28
CDR3nt: TGTGCCAGCAGTTCGTACAGATATGGCTACACCTTC
CDR3aa: CASSSYRYGYTF

d_gene: -
j_gene: TRBJ2-7
abundance: -
v_gene: TRBV7-2
CDR3nt: TGTGCCAGCAGCTTAGCGGGGGACTACGAGCAGTACTTC
CDR3aa: CASSLAGDYEQYF

d_gene: -
j_gene: TRBJ2-7
abundance: -
v_gene: TRBV7-3
CDR3nt: TGTGCCAGCAGCTTATTAGGGTTGGGGGACGAGCAGTACTTC
CDR3aa: CASSLLGLGDEQYF

d_gene: -
j_gene: TRBJ2-1
abundance: -
v_gene: TRBV4-2
CDR3nt: TGTGCCAGCAGCGATTCTTTAGCGAGCTCCTACAATGAGCAGTTCTTC
CDR3aa: CASSDSLASSYNEQFF

d_gene: -
j_gene: TRBJ1-3
abundance: -
v_gene: TRBV18
CDR3nt: TGTGCCAGCTCACGCGTGGAAACAGGGTTCGGAAACACCATATATTTT
CDR3aa: CASSRVETGFGNTIYF

d_gene: -
j_gene: TRBJ2-7
abundance: -
v_gene: TRBV28
CDR3nt: TGTGCCAGCAGTTCCGTGGGGAGGCAGTACTCCTACGAGCAGTACTTC
CDR3aa: CASSSVGRQYSYEQYF

d_gene: TRBD1
j_gene: TRBJ1-6
abundance: -
v_gene: TRBV29-1
CDR3nt: TGCAGCGTTCGACAGGGGAGGGATTCACCCCTCCACTTT
CDR3aa: CSVRQGRDSPLHF

d_gene: TRBD2
j_gene: TRBJ2-5
abundance: -
v_gene: TRBV18
CDR3nt: TGTGCCAGCTCACCCCCCGGGAGGGAGACCCAGTACTTC
CDR3aa: CASSPPGRETQYF

d_gene: TRBD1
j_gene: TRBJ1-3
abundance: -
v_gene: TRBV7-9
CDR3nt: TGTGCCAGCAGCGGGACAGTCTCGAGCTCTGGAAACACCATATATTTT
CDR3aa: CASSGTVSSSGNTIYF

d_gene: -
j_gene: TRBJ1-1
abundance: -
v_gene: TRBV11-1
CDR3nt: TGTGCCAGCAGCAGGGGGGGTTACACTGAAGCTTTCTTT
CDR3aa: CASSRGGYTEAFF

d_gene: -
j_gene: TRBJ1-1
abundance: -
v_gene: TRBV18
CDR3nt: TGTGCCAGCCAGATTTACGGGACAACGAACACTGAAGCTTTCTTT
CDR3aa: CASQIYGTTNTEAFF